What follows are 31 T cell receptor beta chains derived from one specimen sequenced in a study of cytomegalovirus exposure and HLA in healthy donors. The PCR contained 60 Vbeta and 13 Jbeta primers. Generated by immunoSEQ multiplex PCR, the TCRdb table keeps only in-frame clones and is missing some. The repertoire has over 65,000 clones, approximately 77% of them found once; the top ten carry just under 7.5%. The sequencing input was PBMCs. The source of these receptors is a woman in her thirties in good health and CMV-seropositive.

This chain uses TRBV19 with TRBJ2-2, with D hard to call. CDR1 and CDR2 (germline): LNHDA, SQIVND (reference sequence). The CDR3 runs to 15 residues. Trimming pared 8 bases from V and 5 bases from J, leaving 18 bases between. The CDR3 spells CASGVAVQGTGELFF. CDR3 nucleotide sequence: TGTGCCAGTGGAGTGGCCGTCCAAGGAACCGGGGAGCTGTTTTTT.

The chain recombines TRBV4-3 with TRBJ2-1, with TRBD2 as a possible D gene (6 bases). The CDR3 is 16 residues long. Germline CDR1 LGHNA, CDR2 YSLEER. Between the trimmed V and J ends, which lost 1 base and 0 bases, there was a span of 10 bases. CDR3 region: CASSQVNSGSYNEQFF. The CDR3 DNA follows: TGCGCCAGCAGCCAAGTAAATAGCGGCTCCTACAATGAGCAGTTCTTC.

About this clone itself: The junction departs from germline at one end; a sequencing error may be responsible. CDR3 nucleotides: TGTTCCAGCAGCTTAAGTTCGGTAGATACGCAGTATTTT. Protein product: CSSSLSSVDTQYF. This chain links TRBV7-9 with TRBJ2-3; D unresolved. The CDR3 sequence is 13 residues long. Germline CDR1 SEHNR, CDR2 FQNEAQ (reference sequence).

The chain combines TRBV7-6 with TRBJ1-6; TRBD1 might be the D (6 bases). This CDR3 spans 14 amino acids. CDR1 is SGHVS and CDR2 is FNYEAQ in the germline V gene. V was shortened by 11 bases and J by 8 bases, with 19 bases between the two germline ends. The CDR3 loop reads CAGQYGTDYSPLHF. In nucleotides, the CDR3 is TGTGCCGGACAGTATGGGACGGACTATTCACCCCTCCACTTT.

This clone was seen only a few times. The genes are TRBV29-1 and TRBJ2-4; TRBD1 matches 11 bases. V dropped 6 bases and J dropped 10; count of bases not matched to a gene: 5. CDR1 and CDR2 (germline): SQVTM, ANQGSEA. The CDR3 has 12 amino acids. DNA for the CDR3: TGCAGCGTGGAGGGACAGGGGGGAATTCAGTACTTC. It codes for CSVEGQGGIQYF.

V usage is TRBV13 and J usage is TRBJ2-1; the D gene is possibly TRBD2 (6 bases). Looked up from germline, CDR1 is PRHDT and CDR2 is FYEKMQ (reference sequence). The CDR3 is made up of 17 amino acids. Trimming took off 1 base at V and 2 bases at J, with 15 bases between the two ends. CDR3 in DNA: TGTGCCAGCAGCTTAGAGGTGACTAGGGCCACCTACAATGAGCAGTTCTTC. It is translated as CASSLEVTRATYNEQFF.

This clone was counted only a few times. V gene TRBV6-5 combines with J gene TRBJ2-5, with no clear D. Trimming left V 7 bases short and J 5 bases short, with 11 bases between. The CDR3 is made up of 12 amino acids. Germline V lookup: CDR1 MNHEY, CDR2 SVGAGI. The chain's CDR3 is CASTSVGETQYF. The CDR3 bases are TGTGCCAGCACCTCCGTCGGGGAGACCCAGTACTTC.

The chain couples TRBV18 to TRBJ1-1; 7 nucleotides match TRBD1. This CDR3 region has 17 residues. Germline CDR1 and CDR2: KGHSH and LQKENI. Unmatched junction bases numbered 11, after V lost 4 bases and J lost 0 bases. The CDR3 sequence: CASSLMITGVMNTEAFF. CDR3 nucleotide sequence: TGTGCCAGCTCACTAATGATAACAGGGGTTATGAACACTGAAGCTTTCTTT.

V gene TRBV4-3 combines with J gene TRBJ2-3; TRBD2 agrees at 9 bases. The J segment lost 5 bases and the V segment lost 1 base, leaving 13 bases of the junction unmatched. Germline V gene lookup returns CDR1 LGHNA and CDR2 YSLEER. The CDR3 is 18 amino acids. CDR3 amino acids: CASSQGDRIAGAGDTQYF. CDR3 bases: TGCGCCAGCAGCCAAGGCGACCGGATAGCGGGAGCGGGAGATACGCAGTATTTT.

This clone was picked up a small number of times. The rearrangement joins TRBV5-1 to TRBJ1-4; D possibly corresponds to TRBD1 (6 bases). This CDR3 comprises 15 residues. The V and J ends lost 7 bases and 4 bases respectively, with 17 bases between them. Germline V CDR1 and CDR2: SGHRS, YFSETQ. The CDR3 loop reads CASRGLDSLNEKLFF. For the CDR3, the DNA is TGCGCCAGCCGGGGTCTGGACAGCCTTAATGAAAAACTGTTTTTT.

J is TRBJ2-1 and V is TRBV14; perhaps TRBD1 as D (5 bases). Between the trimmed V and J ends, which lost 0 bases and 2 bases, there was a span of 8 bases. From germline, CDR1 is SGHDN and CDR2 FVKESK. The CDR3 totals 15 residues. Here the CDR3 reads CASSQDRDAYNEQFF. The CDR3 bases are TGTGCCAGCAGCCAAGACAGGGATGCCTACAATGAGCAGTTCTTC.

This clone was detected once. The genes are TRBV5-1 and TRBJ2-1, with 11 bases lining up with TRBD2. In germline, CDR1 is SGHRS, CDR2 YFSETQ. V gave up 0 bases and J gave up 4 bases; unmatched junction bases: 9. There are 18 residues in the CDR3. In DNA form, the CDR3 reads TGCGCCAGCAGCTTGGCCCCTTTAGCGGGAGGGCCTTACAATGAGCAGTTCTTC. Translated: CASSLAPLAGGPYNEQFF.

The CDR3 bases are TGCGCCAGCAGCCTGGACAGTGCGAACACTGAAGCTTTCTTT. Translation gives CASSLDSANTEAFF. The gene calls are TRBV5-1 and TRBJ1-1; tentatively, D is TRBD1 (6 bases). Germline CDR1 reads SGHRS; CDR2 reads YFSETQ. CDR3 length: 14 amino acids. With 4 bases removed from V and 1 base from J, the gap between germline ends came to 11 bases.

This clone was detected once. The gene calls are TRBV23-1 and TRBJ2-6, with D tentatively TRBD1 (5 bases). TRBV23-1 is designated an ORF whose function remains uncertain. Trimming pared 0 bases from V and 0 bases from J, leaving 24 bases between. The CDR3 sequence is 22 residues long. The CDR3 here is CASSQSGREQLVGLSGANVLTF. For the CDR3, the DNA is TGCGCCAGCAGTCAATCAGGCAGGGAACAACTGGTAGGCCTCTCTGGGGCCAACGTCCTGACTTTC.

CDR3 DNA: TGTGCCAGCAGCTTAGCGCGGGGGGGCGGGAGGTACGAGCAGTACTTC. Translating it yields CASSLARGGGRYEQYF. V usage is TRBV7-2 and J usage is TRBJ2-7, with TRBD2 identical over 9 bases. The V gene's germline CDR1 is SGHTA and CDR2 FQGNSA. CDR3 size: 16 residues. Trimming took 0 bases from V and 4 from J; bases not matched to a gene: 7.

In DNA, the CDR3 is TGTGCCAGCAGTGACATAGCGGGTGCAAGAGGTACGCAGTATTTT. It translates to CASSDIAGARGTQYF. The chain links TRBV2 to TRBJ2-3, with 7 bases lining up with TRBD2. The CDR3 extends over 15 amino acids. Per the germline V gene, CDR1 is SNHLY and CDR2 is FYNNEI. Losses at the gene ends were 3 bases for V and 8 bases for J; bases not matched to a gene: 11.

The chain recombines TRBV4-1 with TRBJ2-2; 14 nucleotides line up with TRBD2. Germline-derived CDR1 and CDR2 are MGHRA and YSYEKL. Trimming took 5 bases from V and 0 from J; bases not matched to a gene: 5. The CDR3 length is 18 residues. The CDR3 DNA is TGCGCCAGCAGCTACGGGACTAGCGGGGGTACGAACACCGGGGAGCTGTTTTTT. This encodes CASSYGTSGGTNTGELFF.

V and J are TRBV25-1 and TRBJ2-1, with 15 nucleotides matching TRBD2. CDR3 length: 18 amino acids. The V gene end was trimmed by 5 bases and the J gene end by 5 bases; junction bases not matched to a gene: 10. From germline, CDR1 is MGHDK and CDR2 SYGVNS. The CDR3 sequence is CASSSWTSGRAGHNEQFF. Written as DNA, the CDR3 is TGTGCCAGCAGTTCCTGGACTAGCGGGAGGGCCGGGCACAATGAGCAGTTCTTC.

The chain has TRBV2 and TRBJ2-5, with 9 bases aligning to TRBD1. The DNA matches TRBJ2-7 better at its end, which makes the J call doubtful. The CDR3 has 13 residues. The germline CDR1 and CDR2 sequences are SNHLY and FYNNEI. CDR3 region: CASSGTGEVEQYF. CDR3 coding DNA: TGTGCCAGCAGTGGGACAGGGGAAGTCGAGCAGTACTTC.

The chain combines TRBV7-6 with TRBJ1-3, with 7 positions matching TRBD1. The CDR3 has 16 amino acids. V shed 2 bases, J shed 0 bases, and the junction held 4 bases outside the gene matches. Germline lookup yields CDR1 SGHVS and CDR2 FNYEAQ. The CDR3 reads CASSLRTGSSGNTIYF. For the CDR3, the DNA is TGTGCCAGCAGCTTAAGGACAGGCAGCTCTGGAAACACCATATATTTT. Filled out from reference TRBV7-6 and TRBJ1-3, the complete variable domain reads GAGVSQSPRYKVTKRGQDVALRCDPISGHVSLYWYRQALGQGPEFLTYFNYEAQQDKSGLPNDRFSAERPEGSISTLTIQRTEQRDSAMYRCASSLRTGSSGNTIYFGEGSWLTVV.

This clone was counted at least ten times. J is TRBJ1-2 and V is TRBV2; TRBD1 is a possible D gene (6 bases). The CDR3 has 14 amino acids. The V end lost 6 bases, the J end lost 0 bases, and 11 bases lay between the germline ends. Looked up from germline, CDR1 is SNHLY and CDR2 is FYNNEI. The CDR3 DNA reads TGTGCCAGCAGGGAGGACAGCGCTAACTATGGCTACACCTTC. Its translation is CASREDSANYGYTF.

V gene TRBV7-9 combines with J gene TRBJ2-2; D is ambiguous. The length of the CDR3 is 12 residues. Germline lookup yields CDR1 SEHNR and CDR2 FQNEAQ (reference sequence). V lost 4 bases to trimming and J lost 8 bases, with 8 bases between them. CDR3 loop: CASSSENGELFF. The CDR3 DNA follows: TGTGCCAGCAGCTCCGAGAATGGGGAGCTGTTTTTT.

The V and J genes are TRBV10-1 and TRBJ2-7, with 10 bases lining up with TRBD2. This CDR3 region has 13 residues. The germline gives CDR1 WNHNN, CDR2 SYGVQD (reference sequence). The ends lost 5 bases at V and 6 bases at J; junction bases unmatched: 4. The CDR3 region has the DNA TGCGCCAGCAGTCTAGCGGGAGCGCTCGAGCAGTACTTC. This encodes CASSLAGALEQYF.

The V call is TRBV7-3, the J call TRBJ2-5; 11 nucleotides agree with TRBD2. V gave up 9 bases and J gave up 2 bases; unmatched junction bases: 8. Germline lookup yields CDR1 SGHTA and CDR2 FQGTGA. This CDR3 has 15 amino acids. Here the CDR3 reads CARKHSGRAQETQYF. The CDR3 nucleotides are TGTGCCAGGAAGCATAGCGGGAGGGCTCAAGAGACCCAGTACTTC. Filled out from reference TRBV7-3 and TRBJ2-5, the complete variable domain reads GAGVSQTPSNKVTEKGKYVELRCDPISGHTALYWYRQSLGQGPEFLIYFQGTGAADDSGLPNDRFFAVRPEGSVSTLKIQRTERGDSAVYLCARKHSGRAQETQYFGPGTRLLVL.

Points on this clone: This sample includes further DNA sequences coding for the same CDR3. This rearrangement joins TRBV27 to TRBJ1-1, with 7 bases matching TRBD1. V shed 7 bases, J shed 1 base, and the junction held 6 bases outside the gene matches. This CDR3 is 14 amino acids long. Germline CDR1 reads MNHEY; CDR2 reads SMNVEV (reference sequence). The CDR3 nucleotides are TGTGCCAGCATTGGCAGGGGGACGAACACTGAAGCTTTCTTT. Translated, it gives CASIGRGTNTEAFF.

This clone was seen more than once but under ten times. This sequence joins TRBV7-2 and TRBJ1-1, with a weak D call TRBD1 (6 bases). In germline, CDR1 is SGHTA, CDR2 FQGNSA. The CDR3 sequence is 15 residues long. V was shortened by 1 base and J by 0 bases, with 9 bases between the two germline ends. CDR3: CASSLGGQMNTEAFF. The CDR3 DNA reads as TGTGCCAGCAGCTTAGGGGGGCAGATGAACACTGAAGCTTTCTTT.

The V and J genes are TRBV28 and TRBJ2-5, with 11 bases identical to TRBD2. The CDR3 spans 16 residues. Germline lookup yields CDR1 MDHEN and CDR2 SYDVKM. With V trimmed by 5 bases and J by 1 base, 6 bases remained unmatched. As DNA, the CDR3 is TGTGCCAGCAGTGTCACGCTAGCGGGAGGCCAAGAGACCCAGTACTTC. Translating gives CASSVTLAGGQETQYF.

This clone was picked up one time. The chain links TRBV7-9 to TRBJ2-3; possibly TRBD2 for D (6 bases). Trimming took off 1 base at V and 1 base at J, with 15 bases between the two ends. CDR1 is SEHNR, CDR2 FQNEAQ, per germline (reference sequence). This CDR3 has 17 residues. CDR3 sequence reads: CASSLGQGVAGTDTQYF. As DNA, the CDR3 is TGTGCCAGCAGCTTAGGCCAAGGGGTAGCGGGCACAGATACGCAGTATTTT.

The V gene is TRBV28, the J gene TRBJ2-6, with 9 positions matching TRBD1. This CDR3 is built from 16 residues. J gave up 0 bases and V 6 bases, and 3 bases lay outside the gene matches. Germline CDR1 MDHEN, CDR2 SYDVKM. CDR3: CASSRDRDSGANVLTF. The CDR3, as DNA: TGTGCCAGCAGCAGGGACAGGGACTCTGGGGCCAACGTCCTGACTTTC.

The chain uses TRBV15 and TRBJ1-5; D is unresolved. Looked up from germline, CDR1 is LNHNV and CDR2 is YYDKDF (reference sequence). Trimming removed 7 bases at V and 3 bases at J, with 13 bases between. The CDR3 spans 14 residues. The CDR3 region has the DNA TGTGCCACCACCACCCCACAGTACAATCAGCCCCAGCATTTT. Translating it yields CATTTPQYNQPQHF.

V and J are TRBV5-1 and TRBJ2-1; 8 bases are a match to TRBD2. With 0 bases clipped from V and 2 bases from J, the junction kept 4 bases outside the gene matches. Germline V lookup: CDR1 SGHRS, CDR2 YFSETQ. There are 16 residues in the CDR3. The CDR3, as DNA: TGCGCCAGCAGCTTGGCGGGACTAGGGCCCTACAATGAGCAGTTCTTC. Amino acids: CASSLAGLGPYNEQFF. The variable domain in full, with the rest retrieved from reference TRBV5-1 and TRBJ2-1, is KAGVTQTPRYLIKTRGQQVTLSCSPISGHRSVSWYQQTPGQGLQFLFEYFSETQRNKGNFPGRFSGRQFSNSRSEMNVSTLELGDSALYLCASSLAGLGPYNEQFFGPGTRLTVL.